This T cell receptor beta chain was sequenced in a study of cytomegalovirus exposure and HLA in healthy donors (dated by TCRdb to between 2016 and 2019). As for the study more broadly: According to an earlier analysis of a few hundred of the donors, some 180 million T cells yielded 100 million or so unique TCR beta sequences and about 300 Gb of sequence data. An early release that covered roughly 600 HLA-typed donors contained about 300 gigabases of sequencing data and 75 million to 100 million unique TCR sequences. Among the roughly 390 genotyped donors, under 90% belonged to the genetic ancestry cluster associated with self-reported Caucasian donors. The study was designed to test whether signatures of past pathogen exposure could be identified by cataloging public T cell receptors. The study profiled the T cell repertoires of hundreds of subjects by immunosequencing and related them to cytomegalovirus serostatus. A separate validation cohort of 100 to 150 different subjects was used in addition to the approximately 610-subject first cohort. High-throughput TCR immunosequencing, statistical association of individual TCRs with disease status, and machine learning were combined to predict cytomegalovirus infection status. In a later analysis, previously published TCR beta repertoires from 666 donors were re-analyzed and high-resolution HLA genotyping was added so that TCR occurrence patterns could be studied. In the later analysis, no new phenotypic data were used to find candidate immune exposures; instead, reliance was placed on TCR beta sequences and their occurrence across donors. An earlier analysis of 587 of the donors used high-throughput TCR beta sequencing to judge whether each TCR beta V gene segment behaved as functional or pseudogenic. Donor age, sex, ethnicity and CMV serostatus were compiled together with the repertoire data. A later genetic analysis took genome-wide SNP genotypes for about 65% of the 666 donors and used that subset as a discovery cohort. Every discovery cohort repertoire had been produced on one sequencing platform. HLA typing included class I and class II loci at four-digit resolution. Typing coverage varied by locus: roughly 629-630 donors for A, B, C, DRB1 and DQB1; 522 for DQA1; 606 for DPA1; more than 450 for DPB1. Because of strong linkage in the cohort, 4 to 6 DR-DQ haplotypes were treated as single units for association and clustering. Among some 400 genotyped donors of the cohort, an average of around 250,000 unique TCR beta nucleotide sequences was sequenced per donor, of which about 19% were non-productive.

V and J lose 1 base and 8 bases, and a span of 11 bases separates them. As encoded in the germline V gene (reference sequence), CDR1 is LNHDA while CDR2 is SQIVND. The CDR3 covers 13 residues, taking in both the cysteine and the phenylalanine. The only DNA kept is the CDR3, 39 bases in frame from the first base. The cohort comprised some 700 healthy bone marrow donors. All cohort members were sampled while nominally healthy, although unrecorded immune exposures were likely present. The donor tested CMV seronegative, placing the donor among the 350 to 400 seronegative members of the cohort. A peripheral blood sample was provided by each donor, and peripheral blood mononuclear cells were used for TCR beta sequencing. Genomic DNA was extracted from the blood cell samples with the Qiagen DNeasy Blood Extraction Kit. About this clone: No cognate antigen has been identified for it.

Summary of the overall study and its limitations: Presence/absence analyses assumed roughly uniform sequencing depth across donors, an assumption that may not hold. The 87-base-pair reads could not distinguish some IMGT-functional V segments, including TRBV6-2 and TRBV6-3, so those segments were excluded. In a later analysis, HLA-associated TCR beta chains showed more clonal expansion and lower generation probabilities than non-associated chains that were equally common. V-gene and J-gene trimming of TCR beta chains was associated with a missense DCLRE1C variant in a later genetic analysis, and the association was replicated in an independent cohort. A later analysis found that TCR association rates varied across HLA loci, with DRB1 alleles showing the most associated TCRs and HLA-C alleles the fewest. A further reported finding was that TCR beta sequences accurately predicted the HLA-A and HLA-B alleles for most subjects in the first cohort. In vitro tests confirmed that a few of the cytomegalovirus-associated TCR beta chains recognize cytomegalovirus antigens. Correlated functional status among segregating V segments might be attributable to linkage disequilibrium, but an unknown experimental factor could not be ruled out. Because counts were too low, roughly 18 rarely observed V segments, including chromosome 9 orphons, were left out of the earlier analysis of 587 of the donors. CMV serostatus was the only immune exposure information available for the cohort. In both the original and validation cohorts, the classifier was reported to diagnose cytomegalovirus status with high specificity and sensitivity. In this cohort, only TCR beta chains were sequenced, and detectable features were limited by the absence of alpha or paired-chain data. Across donors, most TCR sequences were observed very rarely, whereas some public TCRs were present in many individuals. Compared with the approximately 670-donor mean, donors in an Asian-associated ancestry cluster had fewer N-insertions in productive TCRs, according to a later genetic analysis. Strong co-occurrence of HLA alleles, especially DR and DQ, made assigning TCR associations to individual alleles difficult. Because HLA typing was missing for some donors at each locus, association tests included only the typed subset. The study listed over 150 TCR beta chains as associated with cytomegalovirus. In an earlier analysis of approximately 600 of the donors, most TCR beta V segments were observed in productive rearrangements about 90% or about 30% of the time, broadly matching IMGT annotations. Specific HLA alleles were associated with more than 15,000 TCR beta sequences at a false discovery rate of 0.05 in a later analysis. A cluster of highly shared sequence variants was judged likely to be a technical artifact of the sequencing pipeline. Most CMV-associated TCR beta chains appeared to be HLA-restricted in a later analysis, and the HLA associations seemed to be driven largely by CMV exposure. A later analysis reported that several top co-occurrence clusters appeared linked to parvovirus B19, influenza, CMV and Epstein-Barr virus. The authors suggested that the approach could potentially be generalized to other disease states and immunological phenotypes.

Libraries were built with the immunoSEQ multiplex PCR assay. For the multiplex PCR, a mixture combining 60 forward primers for TCR Vbeta segments and 13 reverse primers for TCR Jbeta segments was used. The CDR3 region of rearranged TCR beta genes was amplified from genomic DNA by a multiplex PCR assay. The amplified TCR beta libraries were sequenced on the Illumina HiSeq System as 87-base-pair reads. The authors processed their data as follows. A later analysis tallied tens of millions of unique TCR beta chains across the 666 repertoires, and about 12 million of those chains were shared by two or more donors. A nearest-neighbor algorithm error-corrected the raw reads and collapsed the reads into unique sequences, merging closely related sequences to remove PCR and sequencing errors. Alignment of CDR3 sequences to IMGT reference sequences was used to assign V, D and J gene segments. For a sequence to be retained, a match of at least six nucleotides to both a V gene segment and a J gene segment was required. Rearrangements were called productive when the CDR3 lacked stop codons and stayed in frame with V and J; all others were non-productive. CDR3 was defined according to IMGT convention as the region running from the second conserved V-encoded cysteine to the conserved J-encoded phenylalanine. The earlier analysis of fewer than 750 of the donors excluded sequences that lacked an unambiguous match to a single V gene segment. In an earlier analysis of 450 to 700 of the donors, V segments were called functional above 56.7% productive rearrangements and were called segregating when the between-donor standard deviation exceeded 5%. A statistical classification framework was developed to diagnose cytomegalovirus status using the catalog of TCR beta chain sequences. V and J gene assignment, in a later analysis, came from comparing TCR nucleotide sequences with IMGT/GENE-DB human TR gene sequences. Using the TCRdist pipeline, a later analysis assigned CDR3 sequences along with most-parsimonious VDJ recombination scenarios. In a later analysis, every TCR beta chain was defined by the combination of its CDR3 amino acid sequence and its V-gene family, and reads without a unique V-gene family were dropped. To address suspected cross-contamination and a sequencing artifact, a later analysis removed roughly 580 highly shared, low-generation-probability nucleotide sequences. For each public chain, a later analysis derived a clonal expansion index from normalized ranks of inferred template counts within each repertoire. Generation probabilities in a later analysis came from a VDJ recombination model fitted to out-of-frame rearrangements, and those results were checked against IGoR. A later analysis scored TCR-TCR, TCR-HLA and TCR-CMV co-occurrence with hypergeometric tests, applying a repertoire-size bias correction to TCR pairs. In a later analysis, false discovery rates were estimated by permuting HLA or CMV assignments 20 times. In a later analysis, co-occurring TCRs were grouped using DBSCAN, with TCRdist sequence similarity added in when clustering inside HLA-allele-positive subsets. Repertoires with fewer than 30,000 or more than 120,000 public chains, plus five repertoires with anomalous nucleotide sharing, were excluded from co-occurrence clustering. TCRdb stores this immuneACCESS table with in-frame sequences only. Part of the clones is absent; in the studies checked, under half of the shortfall reflects unresolved V genes, and no reason is known for the rest. From that table come the V and J calls and clone size; the DNA was used to work out D and trimming. This sample's records show 100,000 to 150,000 clones. The top ten hold about 2% of the sample.

The V gene is TRBV19 and the J gene is TRBJ1-1; 5 matching bases give a weak D call of TRBD1. This TCR was recovered from a man in his forties in good health and CMV-seronegative. The sample comprised PBMCs. The sequenced DNA is TGTGCCAGTAGTATAGTTGACAGAGCAGAAGCTTTCTTT. This yields the protein CASSIVDRAEAFF.